This T cell receptor beta chain was profiled in a study of cytomegalovirus exposure and HLA in healthy donors. Whole-study context: The roughly 130 validation repertoires used the same platform as the roughly 670 first-cohort repertoires (as reported by a later analysis).

This CDR3 spans 13 amino acids. V lost 3 bases, J lost 6 bases, and 3 bases stayed unmatched. The V gene's germline CDR1 is MDHEN and CDR2 SYDVKM. Libraries were prepared by immunoSEQ multiplex PCR; TCRdb keeps only in-frame clonotypes and omits some of them. The sample has over 85,000 clones, approximately 93% seen once. V and J are TRBV28 and TRBJ2-3, with 7 bases aligning to TRBD2. The sample comprised PBMCs. This TCR was sampled from a woman aged 25 to 39 in good health and CMV-seropositive. The CDR3 sequence: CASSFAGVDTQYF. CDR3 nucleotides: TGTGCCAGCAGTTTCGCGGGAGTGGATACGCAGTATTTT. The variable domain in full, with the rest retrieved from reference TRBV28 and TRBJ2-3, is DVKVTQSSRYLVKRTGEKVFLECVQDMDHENMFWYRQDPGLGLRLIYFSYDVKMKEKGDIPEGYSVSREKKERFSLILESASTNQTSMYLCASSFAGVDTQYFGPGTRLTVL.